This T cell receptor beta chain was identified in a study of T cell changes during pregnancy in multiple sclerosis. Generated by immunoSEQ multiplex PCR, the TCRdb table keeps only in-frame clones and is missing some. The data hold over 90,000 clones, with almost 95% observed a single time. The trim removed 11 bases at V and 2 bases at J, leaving 12 bases unmatched. CDR3 length: 15 residues. The germline V gene encodes CDR1 SGHVS and CDR2 FQNEAQ. The TCR was taken from a female donor with multiple sclerosis, enrolled in a pregnancy study. The sample in question was peripheral blood, obtained after pregnancy. The rearrangement joins TRBV7-8 to TRBJ1-1, with 9 bases fitting TRBD1. The CDR3 DNA is TGTGCCGTTAAGGGCCCGGGACAGGGAAACACTGAAGCTTTCTTT. Translating it yields CAVKGPGQGNTEAFF.